This T cell receptor (beta chain) was retrieved from a study of blood T cell repertoires in COVID-19. Study background: COVID-19 samples from acute and convalescent phases originated in the United States, Italy and Spain. PBMCs, B-cell-depleted T cells, or T cells were the source of the cDNA or gDNA that made up the material.

Original processing notes: For nucleated cells, counts were estimated from reference gene primer amplification. This table comes from immunoSEQ multiplex PCR, and its TCRdb copy is limited to in-frame clones, with some not included. For V, J and clone size, that table is used; D and trimming come from the DNA. The table has about 90,000 clones, approximately 90% seen once. The sample comprised peripheral blood. The clonotype comes from a human donor with active COVID-19. The donor label of this sample is uncertain.

DNA for the CDR3: TGTGCCAGCAGCACAGGGTCCCGGGGTTATGGCTACACCTTC. The encoded protein is CASSTGSRGYGYTF. V and J are TRBV11-2 and TRBJ1-2; perhaps TRBD1 as D (6 bases). Germline CDR1 and CDR2: SGHAT and FQNNGV. CDR3 size: 14 residues. Deletions cut 5 bases from V and 5 bases from J, with 15 bases between.